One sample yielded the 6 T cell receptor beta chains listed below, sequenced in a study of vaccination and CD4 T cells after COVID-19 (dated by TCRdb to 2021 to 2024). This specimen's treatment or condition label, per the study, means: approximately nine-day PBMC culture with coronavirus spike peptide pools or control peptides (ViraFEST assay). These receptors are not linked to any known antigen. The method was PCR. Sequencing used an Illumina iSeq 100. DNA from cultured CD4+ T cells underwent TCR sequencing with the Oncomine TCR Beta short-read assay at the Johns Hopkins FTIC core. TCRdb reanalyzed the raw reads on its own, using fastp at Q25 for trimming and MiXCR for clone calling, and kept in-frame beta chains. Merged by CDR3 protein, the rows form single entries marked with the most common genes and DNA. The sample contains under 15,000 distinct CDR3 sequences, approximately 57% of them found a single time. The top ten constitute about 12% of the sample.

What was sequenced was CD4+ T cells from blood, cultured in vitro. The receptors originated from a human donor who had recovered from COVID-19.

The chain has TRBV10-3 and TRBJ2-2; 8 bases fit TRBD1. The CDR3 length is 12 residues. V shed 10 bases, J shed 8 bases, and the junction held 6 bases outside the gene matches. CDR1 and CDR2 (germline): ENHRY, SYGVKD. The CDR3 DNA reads TGTGCCACCCTGGACAGGGTTGGGGAGCTGTTTTTT. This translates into CATLDRVGELFF.

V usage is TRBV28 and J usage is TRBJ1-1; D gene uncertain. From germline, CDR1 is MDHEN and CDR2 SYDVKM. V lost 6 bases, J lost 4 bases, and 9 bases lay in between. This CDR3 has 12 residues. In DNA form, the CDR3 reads TGTGCCAGCAGGCGTAGGGCCACTGAAGCTTTCTTT. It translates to CASRRRATEAFF.

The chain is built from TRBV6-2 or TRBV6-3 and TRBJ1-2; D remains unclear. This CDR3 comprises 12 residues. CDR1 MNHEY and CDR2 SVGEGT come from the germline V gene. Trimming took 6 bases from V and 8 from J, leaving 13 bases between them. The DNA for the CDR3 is TGTGCCAGCAGACCCTTTGGGGTAGGCTACACCTTC. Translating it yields CASRPFGVGYTF.

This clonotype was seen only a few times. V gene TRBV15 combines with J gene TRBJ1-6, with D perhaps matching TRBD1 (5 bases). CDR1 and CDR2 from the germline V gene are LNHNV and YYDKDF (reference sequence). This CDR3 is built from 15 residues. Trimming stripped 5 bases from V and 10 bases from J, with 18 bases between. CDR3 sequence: CATSREGNSDSPLHF. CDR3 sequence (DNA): TGTGCCACCAGCCGGGAGGGGAACAGCGACTCACCCCTCCACTTT.

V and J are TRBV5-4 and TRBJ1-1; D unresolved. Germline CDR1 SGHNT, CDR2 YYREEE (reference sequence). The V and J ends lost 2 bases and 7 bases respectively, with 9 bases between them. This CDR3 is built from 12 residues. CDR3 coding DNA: TGTGCCAGCAGCTTACGGGTGGGTGAAGCTTTCTTT. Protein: CASSLRVGEAFF.

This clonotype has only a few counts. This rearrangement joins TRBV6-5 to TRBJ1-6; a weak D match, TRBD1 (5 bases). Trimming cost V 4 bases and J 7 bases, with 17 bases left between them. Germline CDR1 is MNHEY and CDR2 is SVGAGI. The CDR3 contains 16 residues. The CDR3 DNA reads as TGTGCCAGCAGTTTGGGCGGGGGTTCAGCAAATTCACCCCTCCACTTT. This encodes CASSLGGGSANSPLHF.